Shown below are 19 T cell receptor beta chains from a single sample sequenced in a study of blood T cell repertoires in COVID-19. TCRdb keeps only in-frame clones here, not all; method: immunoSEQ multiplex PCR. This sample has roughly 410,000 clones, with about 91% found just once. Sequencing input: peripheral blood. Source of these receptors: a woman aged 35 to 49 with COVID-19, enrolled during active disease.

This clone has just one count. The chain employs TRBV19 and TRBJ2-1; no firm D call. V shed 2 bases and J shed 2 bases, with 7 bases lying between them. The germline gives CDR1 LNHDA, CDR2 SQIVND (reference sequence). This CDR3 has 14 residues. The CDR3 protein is CASSIRLPYNEQFF. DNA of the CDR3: TGTGCCAGTAGTATACGTCTACCCTACAATGAGCAGTTCTTC.

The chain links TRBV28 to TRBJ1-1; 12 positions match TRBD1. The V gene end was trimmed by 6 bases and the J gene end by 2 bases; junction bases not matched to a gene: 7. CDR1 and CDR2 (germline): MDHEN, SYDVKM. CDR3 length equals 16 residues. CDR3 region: CASSWSGQGANTEAFF. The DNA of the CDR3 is TGTGCCAGCAGCTGGTCGGGACAGGGGGCAAACACTGAAGCTTTCTTT.

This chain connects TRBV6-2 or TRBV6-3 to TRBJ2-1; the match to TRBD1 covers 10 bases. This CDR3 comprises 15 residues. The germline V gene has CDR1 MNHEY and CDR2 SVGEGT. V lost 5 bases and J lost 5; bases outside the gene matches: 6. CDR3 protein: CASSRQGASDNEQFF. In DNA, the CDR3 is TGTGCCAGCAGTCGACAGGGGGCTTCTGACAATGAGCAGTTCTTC.

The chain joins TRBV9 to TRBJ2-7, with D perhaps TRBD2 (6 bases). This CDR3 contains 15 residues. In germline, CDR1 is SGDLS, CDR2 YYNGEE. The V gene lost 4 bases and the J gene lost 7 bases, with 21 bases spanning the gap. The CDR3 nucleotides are TGTGCCAGCAGCCCCCACCTCAGGGAGGCAGGGGAGCAGTACTTC. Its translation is CASSPHLREAGEQYF.

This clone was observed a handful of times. DNA of the CDR3: TGTGCCAGCAGTCCGTCGGGACAGGGTATGAGAAACACCATATATTTT. It codes for CASSPSGQGMRNTIYF. V is TRBV28 and J is TRBJ1-3; TRBD1 aligns across 9 bases. Trimming at V came to 5 bases and at J to 5 bases, leaving 10 bases not matched to a gene. Germline CDR1 MDHEN, CDR2 SYDVKM. The CDR3 length is 16 residues.

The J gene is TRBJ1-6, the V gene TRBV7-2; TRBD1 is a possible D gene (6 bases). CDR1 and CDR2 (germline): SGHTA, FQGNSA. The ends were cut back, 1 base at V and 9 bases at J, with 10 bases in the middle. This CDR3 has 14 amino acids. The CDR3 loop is CASSLDRVSSPLHF. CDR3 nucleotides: TGTGCCAGCAGCTTAGACAGGGTTAGTTCACCCCTCCACTTT.

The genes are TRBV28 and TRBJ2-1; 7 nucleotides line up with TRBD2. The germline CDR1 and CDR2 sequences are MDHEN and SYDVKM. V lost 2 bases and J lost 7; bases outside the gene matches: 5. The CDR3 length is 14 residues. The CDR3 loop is CASSLAGVKNEQFF. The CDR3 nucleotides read TGTGCCAGCAGTTTAGCGGGAGTCAAGAATGAGCAGTTCTTC.

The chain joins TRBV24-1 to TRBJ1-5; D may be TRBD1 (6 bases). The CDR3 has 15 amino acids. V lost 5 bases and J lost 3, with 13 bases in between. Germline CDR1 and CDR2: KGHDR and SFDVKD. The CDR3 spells CATSGGQRLNQPQHF. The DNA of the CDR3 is TGTGCCACCAGTGGCGGACAGAGACTCAATCAGCCCCAGCATTTT.

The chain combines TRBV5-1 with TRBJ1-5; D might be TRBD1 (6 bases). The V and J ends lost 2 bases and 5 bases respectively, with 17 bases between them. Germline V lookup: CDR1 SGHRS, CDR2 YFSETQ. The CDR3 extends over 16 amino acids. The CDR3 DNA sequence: TGCGCCAGCAGCTTACTCCCGGACAGAGATCATCAGCCCCAGCATTTT. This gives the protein CASSLLPDRDHQPQHF.

The CDR3 protein is CASSLGVAGGSAGELFF. CDR3 in DNA: TGTGCCAGCAGCCTTGGGGTTGCGGGGGGGTCCGCCGGGGAGCTGTTTTTT. This chain connects TRBV9 to TRBJ2-2; 9 nucleotides align to TRBD2. The CDR3 contains 17 residues. The V gene end was trimmed by 4 bases and the J gene end by 6 bases; junction bases not matched to a gene: 13. CDR1 is SGDLS, CDR2 YYNGEE, per germline.

CDR3 amino acids: CASSPPGNTIYF. As DNA, the CDR3 is TGTGCCAGCAGCCCTCCCGGAAACACCATATATTTT. The J gene is TRBJ1-3, the V gene TRBV11-2; D not resolved. Germline V gene data show CDR1 as SGHAT and CDR2 as FQNNGV. CDR3 length: 12 amino acids. With 5 bases removed from V and 4 bases from J, the gap between germline ends came to 6 bases.

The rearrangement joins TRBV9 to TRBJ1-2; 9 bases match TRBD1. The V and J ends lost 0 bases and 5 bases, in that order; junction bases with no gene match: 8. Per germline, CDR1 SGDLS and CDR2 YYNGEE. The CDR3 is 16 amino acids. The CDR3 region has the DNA TGTGCCAGCAGCGTAGAGGGACGACAGGGGGTTTATGGCTACACCTTC. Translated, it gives CASSVEGRQGVYGYTF.

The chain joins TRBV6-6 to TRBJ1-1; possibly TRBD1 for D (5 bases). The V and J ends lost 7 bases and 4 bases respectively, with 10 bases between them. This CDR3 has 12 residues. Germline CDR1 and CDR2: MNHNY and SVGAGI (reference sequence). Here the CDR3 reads CASMQGSTEAFF. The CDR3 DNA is TGTGCCAGCATGCAGGGTAGCACTGAAGCTTTCTTT.

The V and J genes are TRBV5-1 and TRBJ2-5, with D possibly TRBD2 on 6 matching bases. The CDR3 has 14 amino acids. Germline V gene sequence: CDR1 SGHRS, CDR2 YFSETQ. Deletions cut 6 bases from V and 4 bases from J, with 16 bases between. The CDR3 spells CASKSGELAETQYF. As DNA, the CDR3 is TGCGCCAGCAAAAGTGGGGAACTAGCAGAGACCCAGTACTTC. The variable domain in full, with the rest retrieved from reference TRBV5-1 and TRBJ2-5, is KAGVTQTPRYLIKTRGQQVTLSCSPISGHRSVSWYQQTPGQGLQFLFEYFSETQRNKGNFPGRFSGRQFSNSRSEMNVSTLELGDSALYLCASKSGELAETQYFGPGTRLLVL.

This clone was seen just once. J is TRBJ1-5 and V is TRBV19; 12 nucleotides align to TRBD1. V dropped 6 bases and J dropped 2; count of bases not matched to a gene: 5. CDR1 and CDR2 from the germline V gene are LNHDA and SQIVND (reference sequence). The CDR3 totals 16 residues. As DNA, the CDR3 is TGTGCCAGTAGCGGCGGGACAGGGGGCGGCAATCAGCCCCAGCATTTT. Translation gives CASSGGTGGGNQPQHF.

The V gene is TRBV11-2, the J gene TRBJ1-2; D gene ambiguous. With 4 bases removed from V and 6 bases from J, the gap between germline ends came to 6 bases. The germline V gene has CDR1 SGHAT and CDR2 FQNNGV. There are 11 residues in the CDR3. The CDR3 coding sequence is TGTGCCAGCAGCTCCCCCAATGGCTACACCTTC. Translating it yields CASSSPNGYTF.

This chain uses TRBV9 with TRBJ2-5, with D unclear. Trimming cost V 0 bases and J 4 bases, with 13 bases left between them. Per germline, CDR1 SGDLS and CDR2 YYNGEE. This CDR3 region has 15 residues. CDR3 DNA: TGTGCCAGCAGCGTAGGTCGCGGCTCGGTAGAGACCCAGTACTTC. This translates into CASSVGRGSVETQYF. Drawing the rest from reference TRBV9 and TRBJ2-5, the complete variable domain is DSGVTQTPKHLITATGQRVTLRCSPRSGDLSVYWYQQSLDQGLQFLIQYYNGEERAKGNILERFSAQQFPDLHSELNLSSLELGDSALYFCASSVGRGSVETQYFGPGTRLLVL.

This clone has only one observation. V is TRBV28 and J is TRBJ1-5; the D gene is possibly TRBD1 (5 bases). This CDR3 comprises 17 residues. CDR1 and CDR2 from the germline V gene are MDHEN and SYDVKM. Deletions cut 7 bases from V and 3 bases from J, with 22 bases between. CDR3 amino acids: CASTPPAGTLVNQPQHF. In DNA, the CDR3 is TGTGCCAGCACTCCCCCGGCGGGGACTTTAGTCAATCAGCCCCAGCATTTT. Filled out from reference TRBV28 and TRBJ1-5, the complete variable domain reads DVKVTQSSRYLVKRTGEKVFLECVQDMDHENMFWYRQDPGLGLRLIYFSYDVKMKEKGDIPEGYSVSREKKERFSLILESASTNQTSMYLCASTPPAGTLVNQPQHFGDGTRLSIL.

This chain's CDR3 is CASSFSLTATYNEQFF. The CDR3 DNA sequence: TGTGCCAGCAGCTTTTCTCTGACAGCTACTTACAATGAGCAGTTCTTC. The chain couples TRBV7-9 to TRBJ2-1; a weak D match, TRBD1 (5 bases). The germline V gene encodes CDR1 SEHNR and CDR2 FQNEAQ (reference sequence). The CDR3 spans 16 residues. V shed 3 bases and J shed 4 bases, with 16 bases lying between them.